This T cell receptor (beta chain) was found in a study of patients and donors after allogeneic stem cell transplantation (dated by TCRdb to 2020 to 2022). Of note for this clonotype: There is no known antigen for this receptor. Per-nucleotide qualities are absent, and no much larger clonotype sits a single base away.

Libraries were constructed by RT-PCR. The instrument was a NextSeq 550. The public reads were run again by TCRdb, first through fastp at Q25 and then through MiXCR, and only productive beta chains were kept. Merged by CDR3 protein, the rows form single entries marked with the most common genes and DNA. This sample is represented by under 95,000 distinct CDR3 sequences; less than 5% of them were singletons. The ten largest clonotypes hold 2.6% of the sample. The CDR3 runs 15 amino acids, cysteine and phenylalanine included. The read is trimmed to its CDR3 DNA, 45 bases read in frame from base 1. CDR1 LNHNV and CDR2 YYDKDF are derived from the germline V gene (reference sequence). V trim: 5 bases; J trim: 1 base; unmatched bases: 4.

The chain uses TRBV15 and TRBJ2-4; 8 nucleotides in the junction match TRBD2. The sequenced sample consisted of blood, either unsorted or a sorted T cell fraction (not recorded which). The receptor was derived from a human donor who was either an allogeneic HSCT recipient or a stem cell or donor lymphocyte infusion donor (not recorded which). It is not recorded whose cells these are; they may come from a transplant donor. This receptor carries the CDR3 CATSPGGPAKNIQYF. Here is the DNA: TGTGCCACCAGCCCGGGAGGGCCCGCCAAAAACATTCAGTACTTC.